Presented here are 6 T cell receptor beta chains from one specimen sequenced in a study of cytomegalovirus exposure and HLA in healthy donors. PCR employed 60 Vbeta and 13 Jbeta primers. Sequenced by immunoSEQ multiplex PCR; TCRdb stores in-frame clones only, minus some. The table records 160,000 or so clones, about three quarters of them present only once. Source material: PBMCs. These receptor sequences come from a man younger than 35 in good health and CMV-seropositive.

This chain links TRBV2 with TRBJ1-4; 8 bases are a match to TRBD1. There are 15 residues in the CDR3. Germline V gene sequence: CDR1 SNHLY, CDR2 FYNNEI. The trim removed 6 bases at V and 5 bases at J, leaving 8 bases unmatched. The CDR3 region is CASRETGVLNEKLFF. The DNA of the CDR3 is TGTGCCAGCAGAGAGACAGGGGTACTGAATGAAAAACTGTTTTTT.

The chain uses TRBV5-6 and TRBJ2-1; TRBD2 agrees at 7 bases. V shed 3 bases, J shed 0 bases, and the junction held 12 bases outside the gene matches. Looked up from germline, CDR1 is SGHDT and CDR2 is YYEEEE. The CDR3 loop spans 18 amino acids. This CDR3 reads CASSSRRLATISYNEQFF. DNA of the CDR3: TGTGCCAGCAGCTCCCGCCGACTAGCTACCATCTCCTACAATGAGCAGTTCTTC.

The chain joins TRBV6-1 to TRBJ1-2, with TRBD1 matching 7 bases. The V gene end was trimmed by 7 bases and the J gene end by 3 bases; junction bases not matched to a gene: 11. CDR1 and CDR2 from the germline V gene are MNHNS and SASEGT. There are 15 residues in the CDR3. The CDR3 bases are TGTGCCAGCATCAAGGGGGACAGAGCATACTATGGCTACACCTTC. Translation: CASIKGDRAYYGYTF.

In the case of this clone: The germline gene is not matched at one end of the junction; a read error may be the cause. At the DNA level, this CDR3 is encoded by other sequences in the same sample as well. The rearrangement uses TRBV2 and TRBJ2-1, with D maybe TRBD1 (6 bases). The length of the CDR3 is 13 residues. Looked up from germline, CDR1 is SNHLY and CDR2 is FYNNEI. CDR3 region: CASSEDSYNEQFF. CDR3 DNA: TGCGCCAGCAGTGAGGACAGCTACAATGAGCAGTTCTTC.

CDR3 DNA: TGCAGCGTGGCCAAGGGGGCGAGTTACAATGAGCAGTTCTTC. This codes for CSVAKGASYNEQFF. V gene TRBV29-1 combines with J gene TRBJ2-1; 7 bases are a match to TRBD1. The CDR3 extends over 14 amino acids. CDR1 is SQVTM, CDR2 ANQGSEA, per germline. J gave up 4 bases and V 6 bases, and 9 bases lay outside the gene matches.

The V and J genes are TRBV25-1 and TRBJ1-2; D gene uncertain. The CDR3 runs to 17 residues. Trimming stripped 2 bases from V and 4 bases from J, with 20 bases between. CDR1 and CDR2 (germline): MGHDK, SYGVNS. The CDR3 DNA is TGTGCCAGCAGTGAACCGGGAGCCATGTCGAAGGGCTATGGCTACACCTTC. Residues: CASSEPGAMSKGYGYTF.